This T cell receptor beta chain came from a study of patients and donors after allogeneic stem cell transplantation. The germline V gene encodes CDR1 LGHDT and CDR2 YNNKEL (reference sequence). The CDR3 is 17 residues long. V shed 0 bases, J shed 0 bases, and the junction held 8 bases outside the gene matches. One entry per CDR3 protein, called by TCRdb with MiXCR from the RT-PCR reads. The data show 190,000 or so distinct CDR3 sequences, with around two fifths seen just once and roughly 10% held by the top ten. The sequencing input was blood, either unsorted or a sorted T cell fraction (not recorded which). The rearrangement uses TRBV3-1 and TRBJ2-7, with 7 bases that match TRBD1. The TCR comes from a human donor who was either an allogeneic HSCT recipient or a stem cell or donor lymphocyte infusion donor (not recorded which). It is not recorded whose cells these are; they may come from a transplant donor. The CDR3 protein is CASSQEGTVISSYEQYF. The CDR3 nucleotides read TGTGCCAGCAGCCAAGAAGGGACAGTGATTAGCTCCTACGAGCAGTACTTC.